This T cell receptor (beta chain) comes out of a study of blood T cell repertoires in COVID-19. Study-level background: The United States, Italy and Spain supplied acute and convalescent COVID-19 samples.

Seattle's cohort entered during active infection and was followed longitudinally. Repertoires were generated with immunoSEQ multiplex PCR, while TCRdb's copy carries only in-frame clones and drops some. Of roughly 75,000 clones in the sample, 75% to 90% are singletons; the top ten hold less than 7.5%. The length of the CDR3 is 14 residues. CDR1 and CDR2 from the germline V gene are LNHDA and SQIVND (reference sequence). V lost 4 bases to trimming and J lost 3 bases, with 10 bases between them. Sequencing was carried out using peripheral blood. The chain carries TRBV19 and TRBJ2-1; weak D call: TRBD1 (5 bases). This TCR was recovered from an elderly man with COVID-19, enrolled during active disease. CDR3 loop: CASSKLTVYNEQFF. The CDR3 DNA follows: TGTGCCAGTAGTAAATTGACAGTCTACAATGAGCAGTTCTTC. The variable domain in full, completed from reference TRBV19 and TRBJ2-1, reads DGGITQSPKYLFRKEGQNVTLSCEQNLNHDAMYWYRQDPGQGLRLIYYSQIVNDFQKGDIAEGYSVSREKKESFPLTVTSAQKNPTAFYLCASSKLTVYNEQFFGPGTRLTVL.